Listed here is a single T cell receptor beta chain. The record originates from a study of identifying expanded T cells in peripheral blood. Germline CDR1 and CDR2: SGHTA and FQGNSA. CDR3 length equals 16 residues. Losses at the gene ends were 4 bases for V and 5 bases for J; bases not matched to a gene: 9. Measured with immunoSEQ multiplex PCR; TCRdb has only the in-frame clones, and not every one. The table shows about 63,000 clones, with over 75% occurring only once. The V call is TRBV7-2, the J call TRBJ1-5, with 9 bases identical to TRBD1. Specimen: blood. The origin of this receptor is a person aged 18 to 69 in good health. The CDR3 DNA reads TGTGCCAGCAGCTGGGGGACAGGGAAAATTGATCAGCCCCAGCATTTT. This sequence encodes CASSWGTGKIDQPQHF.